This TCR beta chain comes out of a study of cytotoxic CD8 clonotypes in ibrutinib-treated CLL. Germline-derived CDR1 and CDR2 are MDHEN and SYDVKM. Germline trimming cut 10 bases from V and 3 bases from J; bases unmatched to any gene: 8. This CDR3 region has 14 residues. Sequencing used immunoSEQ multiplex PCR; TCRdb keeps in-frame clones, though not all of them. The table lists approximately 330,000 clones, about 80% of them singletons, with over 6.5% in the top ten. Sample: PBMCs, taken before ibrutinib treatment. The chain uses TRBV28 and TRBJ2-2; TRBD2 matches 7 bases. This receptor was identified in a human donor with chronic lymphocytic leukemia. The CDR3 bases are TGTGCCACAATCGGACTAGAAGACACCGGGGAGCTGTTTTTT. This sequence encodes CATIGLEDTGELFF.